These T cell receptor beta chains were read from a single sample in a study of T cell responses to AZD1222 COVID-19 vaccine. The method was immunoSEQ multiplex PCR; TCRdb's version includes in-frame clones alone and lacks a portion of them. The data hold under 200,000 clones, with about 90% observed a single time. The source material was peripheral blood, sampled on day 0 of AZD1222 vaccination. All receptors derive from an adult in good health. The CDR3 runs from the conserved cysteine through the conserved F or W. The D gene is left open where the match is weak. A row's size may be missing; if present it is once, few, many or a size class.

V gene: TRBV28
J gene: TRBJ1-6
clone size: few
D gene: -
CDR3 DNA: TGTGCCAGCAGTTTAGCGGGAACAATCTATAATTCACCCCTCCACTTT
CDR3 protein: CASSLAGTIYNSPLHF

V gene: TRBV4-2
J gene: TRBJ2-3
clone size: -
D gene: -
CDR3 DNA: TGTGCCAGCAGCCAAGATGGCGGAGTTACAGATACGCAGTATTTT
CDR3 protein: CASSQDGGVTDTQYF

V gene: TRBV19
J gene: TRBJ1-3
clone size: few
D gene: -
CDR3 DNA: TGTGCCACCGGCGCCGGGATGAGGGCTGGAAACACCATATATTTT
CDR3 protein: CATGAGMRAGNTIYF

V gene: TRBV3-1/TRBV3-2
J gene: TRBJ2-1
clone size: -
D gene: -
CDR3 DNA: TGTGCCAGCAGCCAAGTTAGTGGCGTCTCCTACAATGAGCAGTTCTTC
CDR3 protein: CASSQVSGVSYNEQFF

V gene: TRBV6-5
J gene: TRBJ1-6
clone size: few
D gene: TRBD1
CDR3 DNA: TGTGCCAGCAACGACAGGGCCCTTTATAATTCACCCCTCCACTTT
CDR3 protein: CASNDRALYNSPLHF

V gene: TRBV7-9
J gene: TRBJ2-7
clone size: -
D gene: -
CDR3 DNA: TGTGCCAGCAGCTTTTTCTCAAGCGAGCAGTACTTC
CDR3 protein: CASSFFSSEQYF

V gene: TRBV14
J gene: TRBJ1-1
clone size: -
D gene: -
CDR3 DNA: TGTGCCAGCAGCCAACGGCGGGGGAACACTGAAGCTTTCTTT
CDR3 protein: CASSQRRGNTEAFF

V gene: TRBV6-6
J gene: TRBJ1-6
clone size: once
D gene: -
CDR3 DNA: TGTGCCAGCACCACGGGGAATTCACCCCTCCACTTT
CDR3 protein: CASTTGNSPLHF

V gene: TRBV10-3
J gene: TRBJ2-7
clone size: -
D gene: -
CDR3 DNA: TGTGCCATCAGTGGGGGGCGGAGCGGGGCAACCTACGAGCAGTACTTC
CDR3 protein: CAISGGRSGATYEQYF

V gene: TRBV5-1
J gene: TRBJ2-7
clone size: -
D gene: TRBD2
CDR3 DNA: TGCGCCAGCAGCCTGACTAGCGGGAGCACTAGCGAGCAGTACTTC
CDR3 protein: CASSLTSGSTSEQYF

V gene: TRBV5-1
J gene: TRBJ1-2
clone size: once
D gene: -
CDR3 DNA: TGCGCCAGCAGCTTGTCAGGGGACCCTAACTATGGCTACACCTTC
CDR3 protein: CASSLSGDPNYGYTF

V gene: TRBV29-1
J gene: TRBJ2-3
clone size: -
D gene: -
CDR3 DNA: TGCAGCGTTGAAGTTCGACAGGGCACAGATACGCAGTATTTT
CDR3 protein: CSVEVRQGTDTQYF

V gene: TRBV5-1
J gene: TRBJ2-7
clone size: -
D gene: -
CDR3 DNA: TGCGCCAGCAGCTTGCCGGCGGGGGAGCAGTACTTC
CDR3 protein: CASSLPAGEQYF

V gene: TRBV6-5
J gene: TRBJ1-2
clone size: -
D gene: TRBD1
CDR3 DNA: TGTGCCAGCACGACAGGGTTATGGTATGGCTACACCTTC
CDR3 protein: CASTTGLWYGYTF

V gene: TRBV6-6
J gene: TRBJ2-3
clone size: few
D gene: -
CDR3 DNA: TGTGCCAGCAGTTACTCGTTTTCCCCGGATACGCAGTATTTT
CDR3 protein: CASSYSFSPDTQYF

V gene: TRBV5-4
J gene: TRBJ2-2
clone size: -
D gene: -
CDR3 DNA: TGTGCCAGCAGCTTGGTCGCCGGGGAGCTGTTTTTT
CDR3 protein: CASSLVAGELFF

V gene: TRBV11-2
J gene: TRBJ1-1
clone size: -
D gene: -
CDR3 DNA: TGTGCCAGCAGCGTCAGGGTAAACACTGAAGCTTTCTTT
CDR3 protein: CASSVRVNTEAFF

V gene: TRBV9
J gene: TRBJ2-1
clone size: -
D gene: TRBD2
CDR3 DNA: TGTGCCAGCAGCGTAGATCCCGGGGGGTACAATGAGCAGTTCTTC
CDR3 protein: CASSVDPGGYNEQFF

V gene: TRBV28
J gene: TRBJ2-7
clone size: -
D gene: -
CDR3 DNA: TGTGCCAGCATCGAGCGAACTAGTAAGCCCTACGAGCAGTACTTC
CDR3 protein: CASIERTSKPYEQYF

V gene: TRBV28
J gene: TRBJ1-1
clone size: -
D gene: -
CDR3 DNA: TGTGCCAGCAGCCGACCCCTCATGAACACTGAAGCTTTCTTT
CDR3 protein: CASSRPLMNTEAFF

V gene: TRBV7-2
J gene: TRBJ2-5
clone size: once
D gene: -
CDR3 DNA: TGTGCCAGCAGCTTCCGGCCCGGAGGAGAGACCCAGTACTTC
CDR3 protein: CASSFRPGGETQYF

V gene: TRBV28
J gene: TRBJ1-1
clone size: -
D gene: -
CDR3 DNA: TGTGCCAGCAGCCTTATCAGGGGAACTGAAGCTTTCTTT
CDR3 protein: CASSLIRGTEAFF

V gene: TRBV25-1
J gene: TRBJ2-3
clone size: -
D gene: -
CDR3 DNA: TGTGCCAGCAGTCCCCCCGGGGAGGAGGGAGATACGCAGTATTTT
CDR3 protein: CASSPPGEEGDTQYF

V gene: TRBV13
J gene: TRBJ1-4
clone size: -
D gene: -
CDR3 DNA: TGTGCCAGCAGCTTAAGTGCTAAGGATGAAAAACTGTTTTTT
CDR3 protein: CASSLSAKDEKLFF

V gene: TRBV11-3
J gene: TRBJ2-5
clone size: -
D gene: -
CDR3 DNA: TGTGCCAGCAGCGGTATGCCCCAAGAGACCCAGTACTTC
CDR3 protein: CASSGMPQETQYF

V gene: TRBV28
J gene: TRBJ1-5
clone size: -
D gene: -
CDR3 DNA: TGTGCCAGCAGTTCCATATATAGCAATCAGCCCCAGCATTTT
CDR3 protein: CASSSIYSNQPQHF

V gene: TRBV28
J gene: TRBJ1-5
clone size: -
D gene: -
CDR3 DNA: TGTGCCAGCGATGGGGTGTCTCAGCCCCAGCATTTT
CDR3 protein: CASDGVSQPQHF

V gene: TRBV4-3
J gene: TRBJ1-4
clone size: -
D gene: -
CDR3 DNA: TGCGCCAGCAGCCAAGTCTGGGGTGATGAAAAACTGTTTTTT
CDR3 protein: CASSQVWGDEKLFF

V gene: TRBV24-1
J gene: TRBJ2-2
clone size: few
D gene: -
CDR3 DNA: TGTGCCACCAGTGTTCACACCGGGGAGCTGTTTTTT
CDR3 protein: CATSVHTGELFF

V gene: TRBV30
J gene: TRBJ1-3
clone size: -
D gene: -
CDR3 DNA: TGTGCCTGGAGTCTGTTCTCTGGAAACACCATATATTTT
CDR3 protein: CAWSLFSGNTIYF

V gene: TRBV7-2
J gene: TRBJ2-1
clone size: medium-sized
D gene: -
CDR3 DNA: TGTGCCAGCAGCATAGGAGTGGGCCCCTACAATGAGCAGTTCTTC
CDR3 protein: CASSIGVGPYNEQFF

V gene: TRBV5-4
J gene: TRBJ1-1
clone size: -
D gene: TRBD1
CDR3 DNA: TGTGCCAGCAGCTTGGGGCAGGGGGGGACTGAAGCTTTCTTT
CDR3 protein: CASSLGQGGTEAFF

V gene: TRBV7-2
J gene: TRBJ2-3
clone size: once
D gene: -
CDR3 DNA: TGTGCCAGCAGCTTAGTAGATACGCAGTATTTT
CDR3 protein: CASSLVDTQYF

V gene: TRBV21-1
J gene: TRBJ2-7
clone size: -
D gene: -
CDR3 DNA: TGTGCCAGCAGCAAAGATGGGTGCGGGCACGACGAGCAGTACTTC
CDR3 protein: CASSKDGCGHDEQYF

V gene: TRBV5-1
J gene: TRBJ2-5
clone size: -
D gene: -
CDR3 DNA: TGCGCCAGCAGCTTGGCTCAGGGCTGGGGCGAGACCCAGTACTTC
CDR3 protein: CASSLAQGWGETQYF

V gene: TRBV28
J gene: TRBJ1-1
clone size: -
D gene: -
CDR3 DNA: TGTGCCAGCAGTTTCGACAAGAACACTGAAGCTTTCTTT
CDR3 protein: CASSFDKNTEAFF

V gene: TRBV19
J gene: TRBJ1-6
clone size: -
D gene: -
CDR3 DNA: TGTGCCAGTAGTATCTTCGGGGAGGGTCATTCACCCCTCCACTTT
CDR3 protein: CASSIFGEGHSPLHF

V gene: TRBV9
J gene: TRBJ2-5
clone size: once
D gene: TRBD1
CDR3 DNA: TGTGCCAGCAGCGTTGACAGGGGTCAACAAGAGACCCAGTACTTC
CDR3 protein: CASSVDRGQQETQYF

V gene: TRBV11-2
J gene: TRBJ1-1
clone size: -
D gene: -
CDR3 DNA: TGTGCCAGCAGCTTACAAGCGAACACTGAAGCTTTCTTT
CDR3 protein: CASSLQANTEAFF

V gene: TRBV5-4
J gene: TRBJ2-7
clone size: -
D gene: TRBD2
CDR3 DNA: TGTGCCAGCAGCTTAGCGGGGCCCGGGGGAGAGCAGTACTTC
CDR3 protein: CASSLAGPGGEQYF

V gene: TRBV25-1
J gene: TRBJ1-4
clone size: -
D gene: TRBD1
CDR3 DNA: TGTGCCAGCAGTGAGGGACAGCGATCCAAACTGTTTTTT
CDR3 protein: CASSEGQRSKLFF

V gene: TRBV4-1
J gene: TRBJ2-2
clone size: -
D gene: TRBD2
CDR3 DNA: TGCGCCAGCAGCCACCAACTTACCCTAGCGGGGGGGCTGACCGGGGAGCTGTTTTTT
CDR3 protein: CASSHQLTLAGGLTGELFF